This T cell receptor beta chain is from a study of blood T cell repertoires in COVID-19. Repertoires were generated with immunoSEQ multiplex PCR, while TCRdb's copy carries only in-frame clones and drops some. This sample has some 150,000 clones, with 80% to 90% found just once. From germline, CDR1 is SGHRS and CDR2 YFSETQ. The CDR3 covers 16 residues. Trimming removed 0 bases from V and 3 bases from J, with 12 bases in between. V gene TRBV5-1 combines with J gene TRBJ1-4, with D uncertain. The sample taken for sequencing was peripheral blood. The TCR originated in an older woman who had recovered from COVID-19. CDR3 loop: CASSLDSGPSNEKLFF. The CDR3 DNA reads as TGCGCCAGCAGCTTGGACAGCGGGCCCTCTAATGAAAAACTGTTTTTT.